This TCR beta chain was profiled in a study of cytomegalovirus exposure and HLA in healthy donors. The trim removed 11 bases at V and 1 base at J, leaving 8 bases unmatched. From germline, CDR1 is MDHEN and CDR2 SYDVKM. CDR3 length equals 13 residues. Researchers ran the PCR with 60 Vbeta and 13 Jbeta primers. The data were produced by immunoSEQ multiplex PCR, yet TCRdb's version contains in-frame clones alone and is incomplete. The sample holds some 130,000 clones, about 80% seen once. Concerning this clone: Its antigen is not identified.

The study's findings and limits: The authors judged a highly shared variant cluster likely a sequencing artifact. Cytomegalovirus association was listed for under 200 TCR beta chains. Most TCR sequences were uncommon, yet certain public TCRs appeared in many donors.

The V call is TRBV28, the J call TRBJ2-7, with TRBD1 matching over 7 bases. The sample taken for sequencing was PBMCs. The TCR was taken from a man aged 30 to 39 in good health and CMV-seronegative. CDR3 coding DNA: TGTGCCGCAACCAAGACAGGGTCCTACGAGCAGTACTTC. Translating gives CAATKTGSYEQYF. Filled out from reference TRBV28 and TRBJ2-7, the complete variable domain reads DVKVTQSSRYLVKRTGEKVFLECVQDMDHENMFWYRQDPGLGLRLIYFSYDVKMKEKGDIPEGYSVSREKKERFSLILESASTNQTSMYLCAATKTGSYEQYFGPGTRLTVT.